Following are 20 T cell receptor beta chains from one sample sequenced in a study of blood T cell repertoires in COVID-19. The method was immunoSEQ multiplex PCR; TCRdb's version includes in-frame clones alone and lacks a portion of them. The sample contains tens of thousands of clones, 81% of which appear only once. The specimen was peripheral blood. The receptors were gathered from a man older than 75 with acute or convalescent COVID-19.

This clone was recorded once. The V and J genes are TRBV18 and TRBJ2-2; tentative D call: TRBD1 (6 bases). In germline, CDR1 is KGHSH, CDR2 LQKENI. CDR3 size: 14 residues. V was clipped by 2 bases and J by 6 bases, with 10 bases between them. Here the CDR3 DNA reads TGTGCCAGCTCACCAGACAGGACCGCCGGGGAGCTGTTTTTT. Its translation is CASSPDRTAGELFF.

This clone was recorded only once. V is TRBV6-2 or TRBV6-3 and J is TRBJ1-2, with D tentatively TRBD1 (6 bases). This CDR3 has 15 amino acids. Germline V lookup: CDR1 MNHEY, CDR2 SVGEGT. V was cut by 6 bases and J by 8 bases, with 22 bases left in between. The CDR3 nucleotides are TGTGCCAGCAGCAGGACAGACGAGTCTTCGGTAGGCTACACCTTC. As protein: CASSRTDESSVGYTF.

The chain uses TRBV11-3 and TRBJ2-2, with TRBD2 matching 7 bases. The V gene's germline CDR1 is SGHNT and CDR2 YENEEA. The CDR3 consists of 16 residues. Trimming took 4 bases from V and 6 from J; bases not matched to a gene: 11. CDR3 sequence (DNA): TGTGCCAGCAGCTCCCCGTGGGGGGGAGGTGCCGGGGAGCTGTTTTTT. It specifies CASSSPWGGGAGELFF.

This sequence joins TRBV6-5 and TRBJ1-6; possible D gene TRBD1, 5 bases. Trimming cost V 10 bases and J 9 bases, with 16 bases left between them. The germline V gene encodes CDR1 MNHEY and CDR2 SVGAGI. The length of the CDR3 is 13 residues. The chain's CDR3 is CATWGLGFSPLHF. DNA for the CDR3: TGTGCCACCTGGGGCCTCGGCTTTTCACCCCTCCACTTT.

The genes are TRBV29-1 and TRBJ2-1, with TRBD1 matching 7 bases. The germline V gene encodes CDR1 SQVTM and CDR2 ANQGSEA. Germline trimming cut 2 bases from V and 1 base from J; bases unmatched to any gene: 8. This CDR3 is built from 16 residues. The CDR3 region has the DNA TGCAGCGTTGAAAGGTACCCAGGGGGTTCCTACAATGAGCAGTTCTTC. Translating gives CSVERYPGGSYNEQFF.

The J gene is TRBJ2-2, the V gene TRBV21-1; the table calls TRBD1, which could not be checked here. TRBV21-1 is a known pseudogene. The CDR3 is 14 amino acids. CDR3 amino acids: CASKVGANTGELFF. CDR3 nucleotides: TGTGCCAGCAAGGTAGGGGCGAACACCGGGGAGCTGTTTTTT.

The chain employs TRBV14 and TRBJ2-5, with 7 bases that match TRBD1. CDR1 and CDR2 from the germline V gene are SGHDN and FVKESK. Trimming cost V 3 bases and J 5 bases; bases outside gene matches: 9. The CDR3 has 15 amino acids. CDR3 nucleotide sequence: TGTGCCAGCAGCCACCACAGACAGGGCCGCGAGACCCAGTACTTC. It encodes CASSHHRQGRETQYF. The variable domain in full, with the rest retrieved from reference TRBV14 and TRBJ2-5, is EAGVTQFPSHSVIEKGQTVTLRCDPISGHDNLYWYRRVMGKEIKFLLHFVKESKQDESGMPNNRFLAERTGGTYSTLKVQPAELEDSGVYFCASSHHRQGRETQYFGPGTRLLVL.

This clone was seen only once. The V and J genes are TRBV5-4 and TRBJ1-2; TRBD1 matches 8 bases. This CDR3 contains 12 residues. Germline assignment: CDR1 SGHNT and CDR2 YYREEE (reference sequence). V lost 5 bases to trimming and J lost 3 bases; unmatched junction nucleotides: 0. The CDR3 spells CASRGQDYGYTF. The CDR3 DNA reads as TGTGCCAGCAGGGGACAGGACTATGGCTACACCTTC.

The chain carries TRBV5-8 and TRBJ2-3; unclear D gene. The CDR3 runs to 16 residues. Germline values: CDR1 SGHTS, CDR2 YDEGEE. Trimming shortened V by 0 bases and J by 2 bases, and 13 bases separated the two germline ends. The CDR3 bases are TGTGCCAGCAGCTTGGGCCAGGAACCTACCACAGATACGCAGTATTTT. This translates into CASSLGQEPTTDTQYF.

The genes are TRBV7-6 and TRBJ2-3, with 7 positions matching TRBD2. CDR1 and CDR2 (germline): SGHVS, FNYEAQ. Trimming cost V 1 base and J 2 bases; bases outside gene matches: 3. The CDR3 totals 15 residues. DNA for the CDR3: TGTGCCAGCAGCTTAGGAGCGGGAAACACAGATACGCAGTATTTT. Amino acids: CASSLGAGNTDTQYF.

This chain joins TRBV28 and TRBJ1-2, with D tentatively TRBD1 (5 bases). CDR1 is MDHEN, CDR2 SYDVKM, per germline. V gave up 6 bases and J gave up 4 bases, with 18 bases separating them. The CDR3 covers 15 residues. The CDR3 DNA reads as TGTGCCAGCAGGGGGGGGTTCCAAATGGGCTATGGCTACACCTTC. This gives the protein CASRGGFQMGYGYTF.

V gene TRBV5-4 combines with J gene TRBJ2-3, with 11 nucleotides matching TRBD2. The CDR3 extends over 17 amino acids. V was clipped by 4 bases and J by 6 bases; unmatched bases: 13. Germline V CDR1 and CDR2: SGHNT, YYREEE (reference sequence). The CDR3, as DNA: TGTGCCAGCAGCCCCCGGGTTAGCGGGAGGGAAGGCGATACGCAGTATTTT. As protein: CASSPRVSGREGDTQYF. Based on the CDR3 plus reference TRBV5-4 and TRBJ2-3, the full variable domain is ETGVTQSPTHLIKTRGQQVTLRCSSQSGHNTVSWYQQALGQGPQFIFQYYREEENGRGNFPPRFSGLQFPNYSSELNVNALELDDSALYLCASSPRVSGREGDTQYFGPGTRLTVL.

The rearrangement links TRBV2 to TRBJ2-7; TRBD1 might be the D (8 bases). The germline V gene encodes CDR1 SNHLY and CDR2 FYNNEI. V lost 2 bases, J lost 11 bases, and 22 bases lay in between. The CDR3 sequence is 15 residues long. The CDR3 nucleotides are TGTGCCAGCAGTGAAATTCCGGACAGGGCTGGGAGGGAGTACTTC. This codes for CASSEIPDRAGREYF.

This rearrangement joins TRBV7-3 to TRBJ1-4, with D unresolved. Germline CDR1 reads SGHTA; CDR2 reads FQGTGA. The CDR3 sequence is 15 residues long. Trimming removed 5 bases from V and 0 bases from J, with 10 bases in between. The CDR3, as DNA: TGTGCCAGCAGCCTACAGCCTGCAACTAATGAAAAACTGTTTTTT. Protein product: CASSLQPATNEKLFF.

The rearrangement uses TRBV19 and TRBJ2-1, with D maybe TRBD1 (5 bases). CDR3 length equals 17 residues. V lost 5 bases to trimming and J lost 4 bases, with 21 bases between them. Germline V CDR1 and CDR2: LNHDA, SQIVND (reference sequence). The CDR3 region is CASSSPATAFGYNEQFF. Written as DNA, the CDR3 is TGTGCCAGTAGTTCCCCGGCGACAGCTTTCGGATACAATGAGCAGTTCTTC.

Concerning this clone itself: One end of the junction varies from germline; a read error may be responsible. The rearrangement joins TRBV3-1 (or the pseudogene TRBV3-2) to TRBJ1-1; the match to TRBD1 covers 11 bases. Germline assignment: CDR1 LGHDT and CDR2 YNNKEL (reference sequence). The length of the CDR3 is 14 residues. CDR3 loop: CASSKEDRGRGAFF. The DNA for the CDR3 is TGTGCCAGCAGCAAAGAGGACAGGGGGCGCGGAGCTTTCTTT.

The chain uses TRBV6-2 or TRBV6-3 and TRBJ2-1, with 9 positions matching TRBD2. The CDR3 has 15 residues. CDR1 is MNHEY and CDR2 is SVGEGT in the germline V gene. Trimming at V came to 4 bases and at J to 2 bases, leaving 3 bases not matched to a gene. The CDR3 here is CASSLAGATYNEQFF. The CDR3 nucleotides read TGTGCCAGCAGTTTAGCGGGGGCCACCTACAATGAGCAGTTCTTC.

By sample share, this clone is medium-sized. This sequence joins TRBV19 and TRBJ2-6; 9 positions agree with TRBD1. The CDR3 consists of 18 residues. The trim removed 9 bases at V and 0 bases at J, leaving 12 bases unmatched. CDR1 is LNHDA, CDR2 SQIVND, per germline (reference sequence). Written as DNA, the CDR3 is TGTGCCAGCAATGACCCGGGACAGGGTTACTCTGGGGCCAACGTCCTGACTTTC. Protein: CASNDPGQGYSGANVLTF.

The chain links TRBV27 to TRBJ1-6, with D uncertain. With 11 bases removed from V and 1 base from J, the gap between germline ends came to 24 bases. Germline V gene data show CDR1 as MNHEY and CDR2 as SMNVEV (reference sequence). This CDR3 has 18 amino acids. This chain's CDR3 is CALKEGYLRGSYNSPLHF. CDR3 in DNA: TGTGCCCTGAAAGAGGGCTACCTCCGAGGATCCTATAATTCACCCCTCCACTTT.

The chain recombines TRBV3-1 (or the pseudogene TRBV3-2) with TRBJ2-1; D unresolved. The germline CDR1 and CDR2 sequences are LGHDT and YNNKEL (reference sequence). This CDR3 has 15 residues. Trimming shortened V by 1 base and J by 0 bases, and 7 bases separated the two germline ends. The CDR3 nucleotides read TGTGCCAGCAGCCAAGTAGAGCTCTCCTACAATGAGCAGTTCTTC. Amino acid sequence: CASSQVELSYNEQFF.